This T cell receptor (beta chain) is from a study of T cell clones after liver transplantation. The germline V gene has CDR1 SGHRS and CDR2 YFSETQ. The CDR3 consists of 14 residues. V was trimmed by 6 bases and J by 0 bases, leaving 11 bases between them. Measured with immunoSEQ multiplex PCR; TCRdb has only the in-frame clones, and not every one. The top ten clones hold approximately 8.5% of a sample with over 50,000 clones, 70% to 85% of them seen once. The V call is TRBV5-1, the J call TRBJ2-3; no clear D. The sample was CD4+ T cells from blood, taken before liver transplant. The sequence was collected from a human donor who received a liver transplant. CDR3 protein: CASTLESSTDTQYF. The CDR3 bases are TGCGCCAGCACCCTTGAGTCTAGCACAGATACGCAGTATTTT.